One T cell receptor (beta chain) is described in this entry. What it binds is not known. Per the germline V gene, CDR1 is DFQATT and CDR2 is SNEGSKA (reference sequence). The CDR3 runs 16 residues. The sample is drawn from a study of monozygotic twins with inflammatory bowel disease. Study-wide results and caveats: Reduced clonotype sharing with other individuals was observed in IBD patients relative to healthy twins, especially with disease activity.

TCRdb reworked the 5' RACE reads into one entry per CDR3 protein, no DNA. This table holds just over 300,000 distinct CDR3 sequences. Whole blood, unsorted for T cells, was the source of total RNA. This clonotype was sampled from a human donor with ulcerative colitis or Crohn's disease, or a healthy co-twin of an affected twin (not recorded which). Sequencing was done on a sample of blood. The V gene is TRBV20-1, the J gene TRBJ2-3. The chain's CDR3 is CSARDFRSSGTDTQYF.